The 11 T cell receptor beta chains below come from one sample, sequenced in a study of CD8 T cells in ankylosing spondylitis. Whole-study findings and limits: In ankylosing spondylitis blood, a motif of fewer than 10 highly homologous TCR beta variants appeared characteristic.

TCRdb ran MiXCR on the 5' RACE reads and lists one entry per CDR3 protein. Among hundreds of thousands of distinct CDR3 sequences listed, 25% to 30% were seen once. No cognate antigen is known for these TCRs. The sequencing input was blood, either unsorted or a sorted T cell fraction (not recorded which). These receptors all stem from a male donor with ankylosing spondylitis.

This sequence joins TRBV12-3 or TRBV12-4 and TRBJ2-1; 15 bases map to TRBD2. This CDR3 is 15 amino acids long. J lost 9 bases, V lost 6 bases, and 6 bases had no gene match. The CDR3 nucleotides read TGTGCCAGCAGGAACGGACTAGCGGGAGGGAGTGAGCAGTTCTTC. Amino acid sequence: CASRNGLAGGSEQFF.

The rearrangement joins TRBV7-8 to TRBJ2-7; 7 bases align to TRBD1. The CDR3 is made up of 18 amino acids. V shed 4 bases, J shed 2 bases, and the junction held 17 bases outside the gene matches. Germline-derived CDR1 and CDR2 are SGHVS and FQNEAQ. CDR3 protein: CASSWPETGTEHTYEQYV. CDR3 bases: TGTGCCAGCAGCTGGCCTGAAACCGGGACAGAGCACACCTACGAGCAGTACGTC.

This clonotype was detected a few times. The chain links TRBV5-1 to TRBJ2-3; 7 bases map to TRBD1. Trimming at V came to 4 bases and at J to 1 base, leaving 6 bases not matched to a gene. Germline CDR1 is SGHRS and CDR2 is YFSETQ. This CDR3 spans 15 amino acids. The CDR3 region is CASSTRDSRTDTQYF. CDR3 DNA sequence: TGCGCCAGCAGCACCCGGGACAGCCGCACAGATACGCAGTATTTT.

The V and J genes are TRBV20-1 and TRBJ2-7; D call uncertain. CDR3 length: 12 residues. CDR1 is DFQATT, CDR2 SNEGSKA, per germline (reference sequence). V shed 0 bases and J shed 7 bases, with 10 bases lying between them. CDR3 sequence: CSARDQSREQYF. CDR3 DNA: TGCAGTGCTAGAGATCAGTCGAGGGAGCAGTACTTC.

This clonotype has only a few counts. The V gene is TRBV27, the J gene TRBJ1-6; unclear D gene. V dropped 3 bases and J dropped 11 bases, with 11 bases sitting between them. This CDR3 is 13 amino acids long. Germline V CDR1 and CDR2: MNHEY, SMNVEV (reference sequence). Here the CDR3 reads CASSLAPMTPLHF. The CDR3 region has the DNA TGTGCCAGCAGTTTGGCCCCGATGACACCCCTCCACTTT.

The chain employs TRBV7-2 and TRBJ2-3; 10 bases line up with TRBD2. The trim removed 5 bases at V and 3 bases at J, leaving 8 bases unmatched. The CDR3 contains 16 residues. CDR1 and CDR2 (germline): SGHTA, FQGNSA. The DNA for the CDR3 is TGTGCCAGCAGCCACTCCGGGACTAGCGCAACAGATACGCAGTATTTT. This sequence encodes CASSHSGTSATDTQYF. The complete variable domain, with remaining parts taken from reference TRBV7-2 and TRBJ2-3, reads GAGVSQSPSNKVTEKGKDVELRCDPISGHTALYWYRQSLGQGLEFLIYFQGNSAPDKSGLPSDRFSAERTGGSVSTLTIQRTQQEDSAVYLCASSHSGTSATDTQYFGPGTRLTVL.

The chain has TRBV20-1 and TRBJ2-1, with 12 bases aligning to TRBD2. The length of the CDR3 is 15 residues. V lost 3 bases, J lost 8 bases, and 8 bases stayed unmatched. Germline loops: CDR1 DFQATT, CDR2 SNEGSKA (reference sequence). The CDR3 bases are TGCAGTGCTAGGGACCGGACTAGCGGGAAGGATGAGCAGTTCTTC. It translates to CSARDRTSGKDEQFF.

In nucleotides, the CDR3 is TGCGCCAGCAGCCCCGGGGGTGGACCCTTGAACACTGAAGCTTTCTTT. This sequence encodes CASSPGGGPLNTEAFF. The chain links TRBV5-1 to TRBJ1-1; D may be TRBD1 (5 bases). This CDR3 is 16 amino acids long. Trimming cost V 4 bases and J 0 bases, with 16 bases left between them. Germline V gives CDR1 SGHRS, CDR2 YFSETQ.

This clonotype was counted a few times. CDR3 loop: CASSFGTGAFSGANVLTF. CDR3 coding DNA: TGCGCCAGCAGCTTCGGGACAGGAGCTTTCTCTGGGGCCAACGTCCTGACTTTC. This chain links TRBV5-1 with TRBJ2-6; 8 nucleotides match TRBD1. Per the germline V gene, CDR1 is SGHRS and CDR2 is YFSETQ. The V and J ends lost 2 bases and 0 bases, in that order; junction bases with no gene match: 7. The CDR3 covers 18 residues.

This clonotype was detected only once. The chain uses TRBV3-1 and TRBJ1-1; 10 bases are shared with TRBD1. Trimming took 7 bases from V and 1 from J; bases not matched to a gene: 6. From germline, CDR1 is LGHDT and CDR2 YNNKEL (reference sequence). The CDR3 runs to 15 residues. The CDR3 region is CASTKWDRGNTEAFF. The CDR3, as DNA: TGTGCCAGCACCAAATGGGACAGGGGGAACACTGAAGCTTTCTTT.

The CDR3 loop reads CASSSGGLREETQYF. For the CDR3, the DNA is TGCGCCAGCAGCAGCGGTGGGCTCAGGGAGGAGACCCAGTACTTC. This chain connects TRBV5-1 to TRBJ2-5, with D perhaps assigned TRBD1 or TRBD2 (5 bases each). The CDR3 contains 15 residues. The germline CDR1 and CDR2 sequences are SGHRS and YFSETQ. With 4 bases removed from V and 5 bases from J, the gap between germline ends came to 18 bases.